A selection of T cell receptor beta chains follows, all from one sample in a study of shared clonotypes between healthy human individuals. Sequencing used immunoSEQ multiplex PCR; TCRdb keeps in-frame clones, though not all of them. The sample holds over 2 million clones, less than 95% seen once. Sequencing was carried out using naive CD8+ T cells sorted from blood. The receptor set was obtained from a young man in good health. The CDR3 runs from the conserved cysteine through the conserved F or W. D genes are given only for firm matches. Some rows mark clone size as missing; the rest say once, few, many or name a class of expanded clone.

>TRBV6-5|NA|TRBJ1-5|TRBD1
TGTGCCAGCAGCCCGGGACAGGGATGGAATCAGCCCCAGCATTTT
CASSPGQGWNQPQHF
>TRBV5-5|NA|TRBJ2-7|NA
TGTGCCAGCAGCCCGGCTACAGGGTTCTACGAGCAGTACTTC
CASSPATGFYEQYF
>TRBV7-2|NA|TRBJ1-5|NA
TGTGCCAGCAGCTACTCGGAGGATCAGCCCCAGCATTTT
CASSYSEDQPQHF
>TRBV7-9|NA|TRBJ1-2|TRBD1
TGTGCCAGCAGCTCAGGGGGCGGCTATGGCTACACCTTC
CASSSGGGYGYTF
>TRBV11-2|NA|TRBJ2-7|TRBD2
TGTGCCAGCAGCTCGGGACTAGCGAACCCCTACGAGCAGTACTTC
CASSSGLANPYEQYF
>TRBV30|NA|TRBJ2-7|TRBD2
TGTGCCTGGGGGCGGGAGGACGCCTACGAGCAGTACTTC
CAWGREDAYEQYF
>TRBV13|NA|TRBJ1-1|NA
TGTGCCAGCAGCTTCCCCACCGAGGGGACTGAAGCTTTCTTT
CASSFPTEGTEAFF
>TRBV6-5|NA|TRBJ2-7|NA
TGTGCCAGCAGTTACTCGGCGGGACCCAGAAACTACGAGCAGTACTTC
CASSYSAGPRNYEQYF
>TRBV11-2|NA|TRBJ2-7|TRBD2
TGTGCCAGCACCGACACCGGGGAGGGGTCCCAGGAGCAGTACTTC
CASTDTGEGSQEQYF
>TRBV7-9|NA|TRBJ2-7|TRBD1
TGTGCCAGCAGCCGCCTCGGGACAGGGAACTACGAGCAGTACTTC
CASSRLGTGNYEQYF
>TRBV15|NA|TRBJ1-2|NA
TGTGCCACCAGCATTACGGAGGGCGCCTATGGCTACACCTTC
CATSITEGAYGYTF
>TRBV30|NA|TRBJ2-5|TRBD1
TGTGCCTGGGACAGGGGTTTGGGAGAGACCCAGTACTTC
CAWDRGLGETQYF
>TRBV6-1|NA|TRBJ1-5|NA
TGTGCCAGCAGTGAAATCTCCGGGACGGAAACTAATCAGCCCCAGCATTTT
CASSEISGTETNQPQHF
>TRBV7-9|NA|TRBJ2-1|NA
TGTGCCAGCAGCTTTACAGGTTACAATGAGCAGTTCTTC
CASSFTGYNEQFF
>TRBV7-9|NA|TRBJ1-1|TRBD1
TGTGCCAGCGAAGCCCGGACAGGGGGTGACACTGAAGCTTTCTTT
CASEARTGGDTEAFF
>TRBV5-4|NA|TRBJ1-2|NA
TGTGCCAGCAGCTTCGACAGCCCTGCTAACTATGGCTACACCTTC
CASSFDSPANYGYTF
>TRBV28|NA|TRBJ1-1|NA
TGTGCCAGCAGCGACAGGTTCGGAGACACGAGCACTGAAGCTTTCTTT
CASSDRFGDTSTEAFF
>TRBV4-2|NA|TRBJ2-2|TRBD1
TGTGCCAGCAGCCCGAATGTGCAGACAGGGGTCTCCGGGGAGCTGTTTTTT
CASSPNVQTGVSGELFF
>TRBV19|once|TRBJ1-1|NA
TGTGCCAGTAGTATAGATCCTCGTTCGGACAGCCACACTGAAGCTTTCTTT
CASSIDPRSDSHTEAFF
>TRBV20-1|NA|TRBJ2-5|NA
TGCAGTGCTATTCAAGAGACCCAGTACTTC
CSAIQETQYF
>TRBV27|NA|TRBJ2-2|NA
TGTGCCAGCAGTCCCGGACTTTCCACCGGGGAGCTGTTTTTT
CASSPGLSTGELFF
>TRBV9|NA|TRBJ2-1|TRBD2
TGTGCCAGCAGCGAGGGACTAGCGGGAACGGGTGAGCAGTTCTTC
CASSEGLAGTGEQFF
>TRBV5-1|NA|TRBJ2-3|NA
TGCGCCAGCAGCTGGACTGGGGGCGAAGATACGCAGTATTTT
CASSWTGGEDTQYF
>TRBV30|NA|TRBJ1-1|NA
TGTGCCTGGGGACTGGGGGCAGGGGAGGCGAACACTGAAGCTTTCTTT
CAWGLGAGEANTEAFF
>TRBV7-9|NA|TRBJ2-5|NA
TGTGCCAGCAGCTTAGTCAACGGGGGCTGGGAGACCCAGTACTTC
CASSLVNGGWETQYF
>TRBV7-6|NA|TRBJ2-7|NA
TGTGCCAGCAGCTTAGGTGGTGAGACAGCCTCCTACGAGCAGTACTTC
CASSLGGETASYEQYF
>TRBV11-2|few|TRBJ2-7|NA
TGTGCCAGCAGCCGCCTCTTAGGCGAGCAGTACTTC
CASSRLLGEQYF
>TRBV9|NA|TRBJ2-7|TRBD2
TGTGCCAGCAGCGTAGGGAGTAGCGGGGTCTACGAGCAGTACTTC
CASSVGSSGVYEQYF
>TRBV4-1|once|TRBJ2-5|TRBD2
TGCGCCAGCAGCTCCCACCTAGCGGGAGAGGAAGAGACCCAGTACTTC
CASSSHLAGEEETQYF
>TRBV9|NA|TRBJ2-2|TRBD2
TGTGCCAGCAGCTTAACTAGCGGGAGCACCGGGGAGCTGTTTTTT
CASSLTSGSTGELFF
>TRBV7-8|NA|TRBJ1-1|NA
TGTGCCAGCAGCACCGATCAGGGAACGGATGAAGCTTTCTTT
CASSTDQGTDEAFF
>TRBV13|NA|TRBJ2-7|TRBD2
TGTGCCAGCAGCCAGACTAGCGGGAGTTTCAACGAGCAGTACTTC
CASSQTSGSFNEQYF
>TRBV19|NA|TRBJ2-3|NA
TGTGCCAGTAGTACCCATAGCACAGATACGCAGTATTTT
CASSTHSTDTQYF
>TRBV6-5|NA|TRBJ2-2|NA
TGTGCCAGCAGTTACCCGGGAAGCACCGGGGAGCTGTTTTTT
CASSYPGSTGELFF
>TRBV9|once|TRBJ1-4|NA
TGTGCCAGCACCGGGCCAGGGGCTAATGAAAAACTGTTTTTT
CASTGPGANEKLFF
>TRBV4-1|NA|TRBJ2-7|TRBD2
TGCGCCAGCAGCCTTTTTAGCGGGGGGATCTACGAGCAGTACTTC
CASSLFSGGIYEQYF
>TRBV9|NA|TRBJ2-3|TRBD1
TGTGCCAGCAGCCACGGGACAGGGTCGGATACGCAGTATTTT
CASSHGTGSDTQYF
>TRBV21-1|NA|TRBJ1-2|NA
TGTGCCAGCAGCAAAGAAGGCGGACTCTATGGCTACACCTTC
CASSKEGGLYGYTF
>TRBV19|NA|TRBJ2-7|NA
TGTGCCAGTAGCCCGAGGTGGGGAAGTACCTACGAGCAGTACTTC
CASSPRWGSTYEQYF
>TRBV7-9|NA|TRBJ2-7|TRBD2
TGTGCCAGCAGCACGACTAGCTCACCCTACGAGCAGTACTTC
CASSTTSSPYEQYF
>TRBV28|NA|TRBJ1-5|TRBD1
TGTGCCAGCAGTTCCGAACAGGGGATTTGGCAGCCCCAGCATTTT
CASSSEQGIWQPQHF
>TRBV4-3|NA|TRBJ2-2|NA
TGCGCCAGCAGCCAAGAGCAGGGAGCCGGGGAGCTGTTTTTT
CASSQEQGAGELFF
>TRBV5-6|NA|TRBJ2-3|NA
TGTGCCAGCAGCTTGGAAAATACGCAGTATTTT
CASSLENTQYF
>TRBV4-1|NA|TRBJ2-7|NA
TGCGCCAGCGGGGGTGCCACCTACGAGCAGTACTTC
CASGGATYEQYF
>TRBV5-6|NA|TRBJ2-1|TRBD1
TGTGCCAGCAGCCGCTCCGGGACAGCGGAGTTCTTC
CASSRSGTAEFF